A single sample is the source of the 19 T cell receptor beta chains below, sequenced in a study of shared clonotypes between healthy human individuals. Profiling relied on immunoSEQ multiplex PCR, and the TCRdb table lists in-frame clones only, not all of them. The repertoire includes under 300,000 clones, 60% to 70% of them detected once, and approximately 10% sits in the top ten. Sequenced sample: memory CD4+ T cells sorted from blood. Documented subset: CD45RA-negative fraction. These receptors were taken from a man aged 25-40 years in good health.

This rearrangement joins TRBV7-3 to TRBJ2-3; D is possibly TRBD2 (6 bases). The V gene lost 4 bases and the J gene lost 5 bases, with 13 bases spanning the gap. The CDR3 totals 14 residues. Germline V gene data show CDR1 as SGHTA and CDR2 as FQGTGA. CDR3 nucleotides: TGTGCCAGCAGCTCCCAGGCGGGGAAAGATACGCAGTATTTT. Protein product: CASSSQAGKDTQYF.

About this clone: This sample includes further DNA sequences coding for the same CDR3. The V gene is TRBV9, the J gene TRBJ2-1; 7 nucleotides agree with TRBD1. CDR3 size: 15 residues. CDR1 and CDR2 (germline): SGDLS, YYNGEE. V dropped 0 bases and J dropped 9; count of bases not matched to a gene: 9. This chain's CDR3 is CASSVVPGGFGEQFF. The CDR3 coding sequence is TGTGCCAGCAGCGTAGTCCCAGGGGGATTCGGTGAGCAGTTCTTC.

This clone was observed a handful of times. The DNA of the CDR3 is TGCGCCAGCAGTGAGTCGATGGCCTCCTGGGGCTACGAGCAGTACTTC. Amino acids: CASSESMASWGYEQYF. The chain has TRBV10-2 and TRBJ2-7; D is uncertain. In germline, CDR1 is WSHSY, CDR2 SAAADI. There are 16 residues in the CDR3. V was clipped by 0 bases and J by 3 bases, with 15 bases between them.

The V and J genes are TRBV21-1 and TRBJ2-7; the table's D call, TRBD2, has no DNA check behind it. TRBV21-1 is assigned pseudogene status. The CDR3 has 15 residues. In nucleotides, the CDR3 is TGTGCCAGCAGCAGACCTAAGCGGGGATCCTACGAGCAGTACTTC. Translation: CASSRPKRGSYEQYF.

The rearrangement uses TRBV5-1 and TRBJ2-2; perhaps TRBD2 as D (5 bases). Per germline, CDR1 SGHRS and CDR2 YFSETQ. The ends were cut back, 0 bases at V and 2 bases at J, with 8 bases in the middle. The CDR3 contains 15 residues. The chain's CDR3 is CASSLGGFNTGELFF. CDR3 nucleotides: TGCGCCAGCAGCTTGGGAGGGTTCAACACCGGGGAGCTGTTTTTT.

The chain carries TRBV9 and TRBJ2-1; TRBD2 is a possible D gene (6 bases). CDR1 SGDLS and CDR2 YYNGEE come from the germline V gene. V lost 0 bases and J lost 4, with 8 bases in between. CDR3 size: 14 residues. Here the CDR3 DNA reads TGTGCCAGCAGCGTAGCGGGAGAGTACAATGAGCAGTTCTTC. Amino acids: CASSVAGEYNEQFF.

The V gene is TRBV6-1, the J gene TRBJ2-7, with D possibly being TRBD2 (5 bases). This CDR3 comprises 15 residues. The germline CDR1 and CDR2 sequences are MNHNS and SASEGT. V lost 5 bases, J lost 0 bases, and 14 bases lay in between. The CDR3 region has the DNA TGTGCCAGCAGTCCTCCTAGCCACAGCTCCTACGAGCAGTACTTC. Its protein is CASSPPSHSSYEQYF.

This sequence joins TRBV7-9 and TRBJ2-5, with a tentative D call TRBD1 (6 bases). This CDR3 region has 14 residues. Germline CDR1 is SEHNR and CDR2 is FQNEAQ (reference sequence). V was clipped by 4 bases and J by 12 bases, with 21 bases between them. As DNA, the CDR3 is TGTGCCAGCAGCTCGGGACATCGCTCCTCTGTCAAGTACTTC. Translating it yields CASSSGHRSSVKYF.

This chain joins TRBV14 and TRBJ1-2, with TRBD1 as a possible D gene (6 bases). The CDR3 runs 14 residues. Between the trimmed V and J ends, which lost 1 base and 2 bases, there was a span of 8 bases. Germline-derived CDR1 and CDR2 are SGHDN and FVKESK. In nucleotides, the CDR3 is TGTGCCAGCAGCCAAGGGCAGGGGAACTATGGCTACACCTTC. It is translated as CASSQGQGNYGYTF.

This chain links TRBV5-6 with TRBJ2-2; 11 positions match TRBD1. The germline CDR1 and CDR2 sequences are SGHDT and YYEEEE. CDR3 length: 17 residues. The J segment lost 3 bases and the V segment lost 4 bases, leaving 8 bases of the junction unmatched. The CDR3 region is CASSRDRGFGDTGELFF. CDR3 DNA sequence: TGTGCCAGCAGCCGGGACAGGGGGTTTGGTGACACCGGGGAGCTGTTTTTT.

This chain joins TRBV15 and TRBJ2-2, with 10 bases fitting TRBD1. The CDR3 has 15 residues. Germline loops: CDR1 LNHNV, CDR2 YYDKDF (reference sequence). The J segment lost 5 bases and the V segment lost 3 bases, leaving 3 bases of the junction unmatched. The CDR3 nucleotides are TGTGCCACCAGCAGTGGACAGGGGGGTACCGGGGAGCTGTTTTTT. It is translated as CATSSGQGGTGELFF.

The V and J genes are TRBV27 and TRBJ2-1, with a possible D match to TRBD1 (5 bases). CDR1 is MNHEY and CDR2 is SMNVEV in the germline V gene (reference sequence). There are 13 residues in the CDR3. V was shortened by 3 bases and J by 8 bases, with 11 bases between the two germline ends. The CDR3 reads CASSFRRGDEQFF. The CDR3, as DNA: TGTGCCAGCAGTTTCAGAAGGGGCGATGAGCAGTTCTTC.

The V gene is TRBV7-3, the J gene TRBJ1-2; TRBD1 matches at 7 bases. Germline loops: CDR1 SGHTA, CDR2 FQGTGA. The length of the CDR3 is 14 residues. V lost 3 bases, J lost 3 bases, and 4 bases stayed unmatched. The CDR3 reads CASSFDGQDYGYTF. The DNA for the CDR3 is TGTGCCAGCAGCTTCGACGGACAGGACTATGGCTACACCTTC.

This chain uses TRBV28 with TRBJ1-5; no clear D gene. CDR1 MDHEN and CDR2 SYDVKM come from the germline V gene. Trimming shortened V by 3 bases and J by 6 bases, and 12 bases separated the two germline ends. The length of the CDR3 is 14 residues. CDR3 DNA sequence: TGTGCCAGCAGTTTCTCTATTTACGGTCAGCCCCAGCATTTT. Amino acid sequence: CASSFSIYGQPQHF.

The chain employs TRBV2 and TRBJ2-3, with 11 nucleotides matching TRBD2. The germline V gene has CDR1 SNHLY and CDR2 FYNNEI. The CDR3 has 14 residues. Trimming cost V 9 bases and J 3 bases; bases outside gene matches: 5. The CDR3 DNA sequence: TGTGCCAGTCAACTAGCGGGAGTTACAGATACGCAGTATTTT. Its translation: CASQLAGVTDTQYF. Full variable domain (rest looked up from reference TRBV2 and TRBJ2-3): EPEVTQTPSHQVTQMGQEVILRCVPISNHLYFYWYRQILGQKVEFLVSFYNNEISEKSEIFDDQFSVERPDGSNFTLKIRSTKLEDSAMYFCASQLAGVTDTQYFGPGTRLTVL.

CDR3 DNA: TGTGCCAGCTCGCCCTGGATAGGGGTGGCTCGTGAGCAGTTCTTC. It codes for CASSPWIGVAREQFF. The chain joins TRBV18 to TRBJ2-1; perhaps TRBD1 as D (5 bases). This CDR3 comprises 15 residues. CDR1 is KGHSH and CDR2 is LQKENI in the germline V gene. Deletions cut 6 bases from V and 9 bases from J, with 21 bases between.

This chain uses TRBV7-9 with TRBJ2-1, with 8 bases identical to TRBD1. This CDR3 region has 13 residues. V shed 5 bases and J 9 bases; nucleotides not matched to a gene: 6. The germline V gene encodes CDR1 SEHNR and CDR2 FQNEAQ (reference sequence). CDR3 bases: TGTGCCAGCAGCCCGGATACAGGGGGTGAGCAGTTCTTC. It is translated as CASSPDTGGEQFF.

The rearrangement uses TRBV7-9 and TRBJ2-5; possibly TRBD2 for D (6 bases). This CDR3 comprises 15 residues. Germline loops: CDR1 SEHNR, CDR2 FQNEAQ (reference sequence). Trimming took 3 bases from V and 4 from J, leaving 15 bases between them. CDR3 nucleotides: TGTGCCAGCAGCTTCGCCAGGAGGGGCGGAGAGACCCAGTACTTC. Translating it yields CASSFARRGGETQYF. Full variable domain (missing parts from reference TRBV7-9 and TRBJ2-5): DTGVSQNPRHKITKRGQNVTFRCDPISEHNRLYWYRQTLGQGPEFLTYFQNEAQLEKSRLLSDRFSAERPKGSFSTLEIQRTEQGDSAMYLCASSFARRGGETQYFGPGTRLLVL.

The J gene is TRBJ2-3, the V gene TRBV11-2, with 8 bases fitting TRBD1. Looked up from germline, CDR1 is SGHAT and CDR2 is FQNNGV. V dropped 5 bases and J dropped 6; count of bases not matched to a gene: 4. This CDR3 spans 13 amino acids. CDR3 DNA: TGTGCCAGCAGCAGGAACAGGGGGGATACGCAGTATTTT. Translated: CASSRNRGDTQYF.